There are a few counts of the clone carrying this TCR beta chain. This sample is part of a study of glioma-infiltrating T cells after dendritic cell vaccination. Before vaccination, two weeks after the third vaccination, and at progression, PBMC were collected. The CDR3 is 16 amino acids. Germline CDR1 is LNHDA and CDR2 is SQIVND (reference sequence). V lost 6 bases and J lost 3; bases outside the gene matches: 9. TCRdb keeps only in-frame clones here, not all; method: immunoSEQ multiplex PCR. This table has tens of thousands of clones, about four fifths appearing once. The chain uses TRBV19 and TRBJ1-3; 9 bases agree with TRBD1. The source was blood, collected before dendritic cell vaccination. The receptor was derived from a human donor with glioblastoma. The CDR3 spells CASRDQQGASGNTIYF. The CDR3 bases are TGTGCCAGTAGAGACCAACAGGGGGCAAGTGGAAACACCATATATTTT.